The clone carrying this TCR beta chain came up a few times. The PCR template was genomic DNA. Amplification of the beta chain CDR3 used 30 forward and 13 reverse multiplex primers. From the multiplex PCR reads, TCRdb called clonotypes with MiXCR, one entry per CDR3 protein. The sample has about 250,000 distinct CDR3 sequences, 45% to 60% seen once; the top ten hold roughly 13%. Germline V CDR1 and CDR2: MNHNY, SVGAGI (reference sequence). The CDR3 spans 16 residues. With V trimmed by 6 bases and J by 5 bases, 12 bases remained unmatched. This record belongs to a study of type 1 and type 2 diabetes patients.

This TCR was sampled from a man between 18 and 29 years old with type 2 diabetes. The V and J genes are TRBV6-6 and TRBJ2-5, with 10 bases lining up with TRBD1. Sequenced input: peripheral blood mononuclear cells (PBMCs). The CDR3 DNA reads TGTGCCAGCAGCCCCTGGGGACAGGGGCGCCAGGAGACCCAGTACTTC. Translating gives CASSPWGQGRQETQYF.